The 7 T cell receptor beta chains below come from one sample, sequenced in a study of regulatory T cells in long-lasting Graves disease (dated by TCRdb to about 2021). Library construction relied on multiplex PCR. Instrument on record: Illumina HiSeq 4000. To build TCR beta libraries, CDR3 regions were amplified by Arm-PCR using iRepertoire HTBI primers. Through fastp at Q25 and MiXCR, TCRdb rebuilt clones from the public reads, retaining in-frame beta chains. Under each unique CDR3 protein, matching rows form one entry showing the most common genes and DNA. For this sample the table gives under 450,000 distinct CDR3 sequences, of which roughly 25% were detected only once. The top ten clones comprise about 29% of the sample. The sample's time point, from its label and the paper: persistent/refractory GD, antithyroid drugs over 5 years with positive TRAb. RNA was extracted from PBMCs in TRIzol for both TCR sequencing and RNA sequencing.

The sequenced sample was peripheral blood mononuclear cells (PBMCs), obtained when the disease was refractory, from a patient treated with antithyroid drugs. Receptors originate from a middle-aged woman with Graves disease. Donor details come from another sample of the same person, matched by shared clones.

The sample holds many counts of this clonotype. The chain combines TRBV13 with TRBJ2-4; no firm D call. Germline CDR1 and CDR2: PRHDT and FYEKMQ (reference sequence). The CDR3 covers 12 residues. Trimming removed 1 base at V and 11 bases at J, with 9 bases between. CDR3 nucleotide sequence: TGTGCCAGCAGCTTAGCCTCAAGGGTTCAGTACTTC. Translating it yields CASSLASRVQYF.

This clonotype was detected a few times. CDR3 DNA: TGTGCCAGCAGCTTCGAGCACCTGAACACCGGGGAGCTGTTTTTT. Amino acids: CASSFEHLNTGELFF. The V and J genes are TRBV7-3 and TRBJ2-2; D is undetermined. Per the germline V gene, CDR1 is SGHTA and CDR2 is FQGTGA. The V end was cut by 3 bases, the J end by 1 base, with 9 bases between. CDR3 length: 15 residues.

The V and J genes are TRBV28 and TRBJ1-2, with TRBD1 as a possible D gene (6 bases). This CDR3 has 12 residues. Germline-derived CDR1 and CDR2 are MDHEN and SYDVKM. V lost 6 bases and J lost 7, with 12 bases in between. The CDR3 coding sequence is TGTGCCAGCAGACTCACAGGGTTTGGCTACACCTTC. Translation: CASRLTGFGYTF.

This clonotype appeared a few times. The rearrangement links TRBV20-1 to TRBJ2-5; D may match TRBD1 or TRBD2 (5 bases each). Germline CDR1 is DFQATT and CDR2 is SNEGSKA (reference sequence). V was pared by 2 bases and J by 5 bases, with 12 bases between. This CDR3 is 13 amino acids long. This chain's CDR3 is CSARTRDDETQYF. Written as DNA, the CDR3 is TGCAGTGCTAGAACCCGGGACGACGAGACCCAGTACTTC.

This clonotype was detected a few times. The rearrangement links TRBV27 to TRBJ2-7; 14 positions agree with TRBD2. The CDR3 sequence is 16 residues long. Germline trimming cut 9 bases from V and 6 bases from J; bases unmatched to any gene: 13. The germline gives CDR1 MNHEY, CDR2 SMNVEV (reference sequence). CDR3 sequence: CASSWDPGLAGVEQYF. DNA for the CDR3: TGTGCCAGTTCTTGGGACCCGGGACTAGCGGGAGTCGAGCAGTACTTC.

This clonotype was found a few times. The chain recombines TRBV14 with TRBJ2-7, with 9 positions matching TRBD2. Germline V CDR1 and CDR2: SGHDN, FVKESK. Germline trimming cut 4 bases from V and 4 bases from J; bases unmatched to any gene: 11. The CDR3 sequence is 16 residues long. CDR3 loop: CASSRRVAGVFYEQYF. DNA of the CDR3: TGTGCCAGCAGCCGCAGGGTAGCGGGAGTGTTTTACGAGCAGTACTTC.

V usage is TRBV29-1 and J usage is TRBJ2-1; D perhaps matches TRBD2 (5 bases). V was trimmed by 6 bases and J by 5 bases, leaving 17 bases between them. This CDR3 has 14 residues. Germline CDR1 reads SQVTM; CDR2 reads ANQGSEA. CDR3 coding DNA: TGCAGCGTGTCCACGGGCGGGCCGAACAATGAGCAGTTCTTC. It yields the protein CSVSTGGPNNEQFF.